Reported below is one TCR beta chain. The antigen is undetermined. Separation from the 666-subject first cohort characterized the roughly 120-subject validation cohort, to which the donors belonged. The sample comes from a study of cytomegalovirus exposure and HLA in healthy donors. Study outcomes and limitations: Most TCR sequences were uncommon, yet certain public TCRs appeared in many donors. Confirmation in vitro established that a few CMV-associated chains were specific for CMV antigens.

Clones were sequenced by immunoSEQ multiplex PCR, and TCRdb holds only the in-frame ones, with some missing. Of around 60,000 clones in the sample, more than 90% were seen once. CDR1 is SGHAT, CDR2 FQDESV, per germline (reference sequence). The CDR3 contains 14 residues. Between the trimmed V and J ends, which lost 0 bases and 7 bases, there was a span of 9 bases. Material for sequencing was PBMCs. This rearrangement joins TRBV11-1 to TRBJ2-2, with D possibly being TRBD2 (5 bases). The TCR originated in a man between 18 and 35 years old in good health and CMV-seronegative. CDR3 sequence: CASSLAWESGELFF. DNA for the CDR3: TGTGCCAGCAGCTTAGCGTGGGAGAGCGGGGAGCTGTTTTTT.